The sequence of this T cell receptor (beta chain) was determined in a study of T cells in Graves' hyperthyroidism and ophthalmopathy (dated by TCRdb to 2018 to 2020). In terms of the full investigation: Peripheral blood was sampled at the time of initial diagnosis, prior to any treatment. In addition, the study compared T-cell repertoires in thyroid tissue and in blood from five to seven Graves' hyperthyroidism patients. Once sampling was done, hyperthyroidism patients were given methimazole at a starting dose of 30 mg daily, whereas ophthalmopathy patients were given high-dose intravenous methylprednisolone. An independent validation cohort of around 19 hyperthyroidism patients and approximately 15 patients who later progressed to ophthalmopathy tested prospective prediction of ophthalmopathy. The approximately 98 discovery patients were randomly divided into training and test sets at a 7:3 ratio. The paper describes TCR Vbeta CDR3 sequencing of 135 peripheral blood samples, made up of fewer than 50 ophthalmopathy patients, approximately 76 hyperthyroidism patients and some 17 progressor patients. TCR V-J signatures able to tell the groups apart were searched for in a discovery cohort of approximately 95 patients, of whom 43 had Graves' ophthalmopathy and roughly 59 had stable Graves' hyperthyroidism. Results the study describes overall, beyond this receptor: Sample size was not statistically predetermined, and blinding of investigators to group allocation was not performed. A 13 V-J signature model separated ophthalmopathy from stable hyperthyroidism, with about 90% sensitivity and about 81% specificity in cross-validation and 80%/75% in testing. Most expanded thyroid clonotypes (frequency above 0.001) were also detected in blood, a finding suggesting that blood repertoires may reflect thyroid immune responses. In validation, the model predicted progression to ophthalmopathy a median of approximately 6.6 months before onset, with about 64% sensitivity and 72.22% specificity.

This clonotype was picked up many times. Its antigen has not been determined. No much larger clone exists at a distance of one base, and base qualities are not known. Stable Graves' hyperthyroidism was defined as the absence of progression to ophthalmopathy over 18 months of follow-up. Hyperthyroidism patients were aged 18 to 65 years and newly diagnosed, with disease duration of less than 2 months. Exclusion was applied to patients with uncontrolled infections, other autoimmune diseases, pregnancy or lactation. Diagnoses were based on clinical symptoms, serum thyroxine and TRAb, thyroid ultrasound and orbital computed tomography. PBMCs were separated from approximately 9.9 ml of fresh peripheral blood using Ficoll-Paque density gradient centrifugation. Total RNA was extracted with Trizol reagent, and quality was checked on an Agilent 2100 Bioanalyzer. The TCR beta CDR3 regions were amplified from RNA transcripts. A first-round RT-PCR of the TCR CDR3 used the HTBI primer set with the Qiagen OneStep RT-PCR kit. A second multiplex PCR round built the libraries, followed by size selection and purification. The libraries were sequenced on an Illumina HiSeq2000 using paired-end 100 bp reads. The authors' pipeline ran thus. Raw data were processed with SOAPnuke, discarding reads with adapters, uncalled bases, mean Phred below 15, or no exact constant-primer or identifier match. COPE v1.2.5 was used to merge the high-quality paired reads, and each unique nucleotide sequence was defined as a clonotype. Clonotypes were aligned to IMGT TRBV, TRBD and TRBJ reference segments using MiTCR v1.1. Only V-J combinations with frequency above 0.0001, covering roughly 99% of repertoires, were analysed. A TCS score was defined as the ratio of F50 (clonal expansion) to E x V (chaos), with BLOSUM62-based TCRdist applied between CDR3 peptides within each V-J. Welch's t-statistics and random forest reduced fewer than 550 V-J features to under 15, which were used in a naive Bayes classifier (R e1071). TCRdb's own reprocessing of the public reads used fastp at Q25 and MiXCR and kept productive beta chains. CDR3 protein sequences are deduplicated, and each keeps its most common genes and DNA. The V and J calls, along with clone size, are taken from TCRdb and not from the paper's own processing. The sample profile shows approximately 590,000 distinct CDR3 sequences; around 16% of them were found once. The ten largest clonotypes hold less than 9.5% of the sample.

In the germline V gene, CDR1 corresponds to MNHNS and CDR2 to SASEGT. The CDR3 runs 15 residues from the cysteine to the phenylalanine. CDR3 DNA only is kept here, 45 bases in frame from base 1. Germline trimming: 2 bases from V, 6 bases from J; junction bases outside gene matches: 10. In this chain, TRBV6-1 is recombined with TRBJ2-7, and TRBD2 aligns with 7 junction nucleotides. The sample taken for sequencing was blood. The sequence was obtained from a woman aged 25 to 39 with Graves' hyperthyroidism. The sequenced DNA is TGTGCCAGCAGTGAAAGGTTGCGGGAGACTCGCGAGCAGTACTTC. The resulting protein is CASSERLRETREQYF.